Listed below are T cell receptor beta chains from one sample, sequenced in a study of T cells in Graves' hyperthyroidism and ophthalmopathy. TCRdb recomputed calls from the multiplex PCR reads with MiXCR, one row per CDR3 protein. The table shows about 570,000 distinct CDR3 sequences, with around 45% occurring only once. Sample: peripheral blood or thyroid tissue (not recorded which). These receptors originate from an adult woman with Graves' disease, either hyperthyroidism or ophthalmopathy (not recorded which). Both conserved end residues are part of each CDR3. Each record gives: J gene, V gene, clone size, D gene, CDR3 protein, CDR3 DNA. D genes are given only for firm matches. The size of a clone is reported for some rows only, either as once, few or many, or as a class for expanded clones.

>TRBJ1-6|TRBV7-9|few|TRBD1
CASSQQGTNSPLHF
TGTGCCAGCAGCCAACAGGGGACTAATTCACCCCTCCACTTT
>TRBJ1-1|TRBV20-1|-|-
CSATRAGTEAFF
TGCAGTGCTACCAGAGCGGGCACTGAAGCTTTCTTT
>TRBJ2-2|TRBV10-3|-|-
CAILGNTGELFF
TGTGCCATCTTAGGCAACACCGGGGAGCTGTTTTTT
>TRBJ2-5|TRBV11-2|-|TRBD2
CASSGLAGVRQTQYF
TGTGCCAGCTCGGGACTAGCGGGAGTTAGGCAGACCCAGTACTTC
>TRBJ2-6|TRBV20-1|-|-
CSARVGRGLTF
TGCAGTGCTAGAGTTGGCCGAGGCCTGACTTTC
>TRBJ2-1|TRBV24-1|-|-
CAIRGAYNEQFF
TGTGCCATCAGGGGGGCCTACAATGAGCAGTTCTTC
>TRBJ1-2|TRBV28|few|-
CASSAPVNYGYTF
TGTGCCAGCAGTGCCCCCGTAAACTATGGCTACACCTTC
>TRBJ2-2|TRBV7-9|-|-
CASSLEPSGELFF
TGTGCCAGCAGCTTAGAGCCAAGCGGGGAGCTGTTTTTT
>TRBJ1-2|TRBV2|-|TRBD1
CASSGTGIRNYGYTF
TGTGCCAGCAGTGGGACAGGGATTCGAAACTATGGCTACACCTTC
>TRBJ2-2|TRBV20-1|-|-
CSAAHGDGELFF
TGCAGTGCAGCCCATGGGGACGGGGAGCTGTTTTTT